Following are 4 T cell receptor beta chains from one sample sequenced in a study of T-cell memory formation after mild COVID-19. Each CDR3 protein gets one entry after TCRdb re-called the 5' RACE reads with MiXCR. The sample contains just under 550,000 distinct CDR3 sequences, over 20% of which appear only once. Sequenced material: PBMCs or a T cell subset sorted from them (not recorded which). The receptors derive from an adult woman who had mild COVID-19 (a few samples of this study predate the infection). Cell type and time point are not known.

The J gene is TRBJ2-7, the V gene TRBV7-9, with TRBD1 matching 10 bases. The CDR3 covers 15 residues. CDR1 is SEHNR and CDR2 is FQNEAQ in the germline V gene (reference sequence). The V segment lost 1 base and the J segment 3 bases; nucleotides outside the gene matches: 3. Here the CDR3 reads CASSLGDRGLYEQYF. The DNA of the CDR3 is TGTGCCAGCAGCTTAGGGGACAGGGGACTCTACGAGCAGTACTTC.

This clonotype was found a few times. V is TRBV7-8 and J is TRBJ2-7, with D unresolved. CDR1 and CDR2 (germline): SGHVS, FQNEAQ. Trimming took 2 bases from V and 3 from J, leaving 8 bases between them. The CDR3 covers 13 residues. The CDR3 loop is CASSLRPGYEQYF. CDR3 nucleotide sequence: TGTGCCAGCAGCTTACGTCCAGGCTACGAGCAGTACTTC.

This chain connects TRBV12-3 or TRBV12-4 to TRBJ2-3; 8 nucleotides match TRBD1. This CDR3 is built from 17 residues. Unmatched junction bases numbered 17, after V lost 6 bases and J lost 6 bases. The CDR3 protein is CASRSAPGQEDPDTQYF. Written as DNA, the CDR3 is TGTGCCAGCAGGTCCGCTCCGGGACAGGAAGATCCTGATACGCAGTATTTT.

The rearrangement joins TRBV24-1 to TRBJ2-2; tentatively, D is TRBD1 or TRBD2 (6 bases each). Deletions cut 6 bases from V and 4 bases from J, with 26 bases between. This CDR3 contains 19 residues. Germline V gene data show CDR1 as KGHDR and CDR2 as SFDVKD. The CDR3 reads CATSSSRGGRTFITGELFF. The CDR3 bases are TGTGCCACCAGTTCCTCGAGAGGGGGGCGGACATTCATCACCGGGGAGCTGTTTTTT.